The 18 T cell receptor beta chains presented below share a single source sample, sequenced in a study of cytomegalovirus exposure and HLA in healthy donors (dated by TCRdb to 2016 to 2017). The library was built by means of the immunoSEQ multiplex PCR assay. The multiplex PCR relied on a mix of 60 forward primers for TCR Vbeta segments and 13 reverse primers for TCR Jbeta segments. TCRdb holds this immuneACCESS table with in-frame rearrangements only. Some clones are missing; in checked studies, unresolved V genes explain under half, and the rest has no known cause. The sample table shows roughly 200,000 clones, and approximately 80% are seen once. The ten largest clones capture over 2% of the sample. Sequenced sample: PBMCs. The receptors here all came from a man in his 60s in good health and CMV-seronegative.

The rearrangement uses TRBV29-1 and TRBJ2-7; TRBD2 is a possible D gene (7 bases). CDR1 is SQVTM, CDR2 ANQGSEA, per germline. The CDR3 is 14 residues long. Trimming stripped 7 bases from V and 7 bases from J, with 23 bases between. In DNA, the CDR3 is TGCAGCGCAAAGGGGGGGCGCATAACAAGGGAGCAGTACTTC. Amino acids: CSAKGGRITREQYF.

V and J are TRBV7-2 and TRBJ2-5, with TRBD1 matching over 8 bases. V shed 5 bases and J 3 bases; nucleotides not matched to a gene: 8. The CDR3 totals 15 residues. Germline loops: CDR1 SGHTA, CDR2 FQGNSA. The CDR3 region has the DNA TGTGCCAGCAGCCGTATCAGGGGGCCCGAAGAGACCCAGTACTTC. This gives the protein CASSRIRGPEETQYF.

The V gene is TRBV18, the J gene TRBJ1-1, with D possibly TRBD1 on 6 matching bases. This CDR3 comprises 16 residues. CDR1 is KGHSH, CDR2 LQKENI, per germline. The ends were cut back, 1 base at V and 1 base at J, with 13 bases in the middle. The CDR3 DNA follows: TGTGCCAGCTCACCACAATCAGGGGCGCCGAACACTGAAGCTTTCTTT. It codes for CASSPQSGAPNTEAFF.

The J gene is TRBJ2-1, the V gene TRBV19; the D gene is possibly TRBD1 (5 bases). Trimming removed 3 bases from V and 6 bases from J, with 12 bases in between. CDR3 length: 14 residues. Germline V lookup: CDR1 LNHDA, CDR2 SQIVND (reference sequence). The CDR3 nucleotides read TGTGCCAGTAGTATGGGCAGGGCTATCAATGAGCAGTTCTTC. This codes for CASSMGRAINEQFF.

V is TRBV19 and J is TRBJ1-4, with D tentatively TRBD1 (6 bases). CDR1 and CDR2 (germline): LNHDA, SQIVND (reference sequence). The V gene lost 5 bases and the J gene lost 5 bases, with 21 bases spanning the gap. The length of the CDR3 is 17 residues. This chain's CDR3 is CASSRARGGVRNEKLFF. The DNA of the CDR3 is TGTGCCAGTAGTCGCGCACGAGGGGGAGTAAGGAATGAAAAACTGTTTTTT. The full variable domain, rest sourced from reference TRBV19 and TRBJ1-4, is DGGITQSPKYLFRKEGQNVTLSCEQNLNHDAMYWYRQDPGQGLRLIYYSQIVNDFQKGDIAEGYSVSREKKESFPLTVTSAQKNPTAFYLCASSRARGGVRNEKLFFGSGTQLSVL.

The genes are TRBV21-1 and TRBJ2-7; no DNA check was done on the table's D call, TRBD1. TRBV21-1 is a listed pseudogene. This CDR3 is built from 13 residues. The CDR3 spells CASSSGQRYEQYF. CDR3 in DNA: TGTGCCAGCAGCTCTGGACAGCGCTACGAGCAGTACTTT.

V is TRBV15 and J is TRBJ2-7; D uncertain. Germline CDR1 and CDR2: LNHNV and YYDKDF (reference sequence). The CDR3 runs 14 residues. V dropped 0 bases and J dropped 3 bases, with 9 bases sitting between them. CDR3 coding DNA: TGTGCCACCAGCAGAGATGACAATATCTACGAGCAGTACTTC. Translated, it gives CATSRDDNIYEQYF.

The rearrangement joins TRBV5-5 to TRBJ1-1; 8 bases are shared with TRBD1. Germline V gene lookup returns CDR1 SGHKS and CDR2 YYEKEE (reference sequence). The CDR3 sequence is 14 residues long. Germline trimming cut 2 bases from V and 5 bases from J; bases unmatched to any gene: 5. The CDR3 protein is CASSFRGRGTEAFF. The CDR3, as DNA: TGTGCCAGCAGCTTCAGGGGGCGAGGGACTGAAGCTTTCTTT.

The chain employs TRBV25-1 and TRBJ1-1; TRBD1 is a possible D gene (5 bases). CDR3 length: 16 amino acids. Germline V gene data show CDR1 as MGHDK and CDR2 as SYGVNS. V lost 4 bases, J lost 6 bases, and 21 bases lay in between. The CDR3 coding sequence is TGTGCCAGCAGTGCCCGGCAAGGGGAAGGCTTCGCTGAAGCTTTCTTT. This codes for CASSARQGEGFAEAFF.

As regards this clone: The sample carries other DNA sequences with the same CDR3. The chain uses TRBV5-6 and TRBJ2-7; D unclear. CDR1 is SGHDT, CDR2 YYEEEE, per germline. The CDR3 consists of 13 residues. The germline V and J ends were trimmed by 4 bases and 6 bases, with 14 bases remaining between them. As DNA, the CDR3 is TGTGCCAGCAGCCCTACACCCCGAGGCGAGCAGTACTTC. The encoded protein is CASSPTPRGEQYF.

Of note for this clone: Within the sample, other DNA sequences also encode this same CDR3. The chain employs TRBV19 and TRBJ1-5, with D maybe TRBD1 (5 bases). This CDR3 contains 14 residues. Germline V gives CDR1 LNHDA, CDR2 SQIVND (reference sequence). The ends were cut back, 5 bases at V and 6 bases at J, with 14 bases in the middle. Here the CDR3 reads CASSGTGGGQPQHF. CDR3 sequence (DNA): TGTGCCAGTAGTGGTACAGGCGGCGGTCAGCCCCAGCATTTT.

This chain uses TRBV4-2 with TRBJ1-5, with 8 bases fitting TRBD1. Germline trimming cut 0 bases from V and 5 bases from J; bases unmatched to any gene: 3. The germline gives CDR1 LGHNA, CDR2 YNFKEQ. CDR3 length equals 15 residues. CDR3 in amino acids: CASSQDRGQDQPQHF. The CDR3 region has the DNA TGTGCCAGCAGCCAAGACAGGGGGCAGGATCAGCCCCAGCATTTT.

This rearrangement joins TRBV6-1 to TRBJ1-5; no reliable D call. With 4 bases removed from V and 6 bases from J, the gap between germline ends came to 10 bases. The CDR3 spans 13 residues. CDR1 is MNHNS, CDR2 SASEGT, per germline. In DNA form, the CDR3 reads TGTGCCAGCAGTGTCTCACAATCTCAGCCCCAGCATTTT. Translation: CASSVSQSQPQHF.

The rearrangement links TRBV6-1 to TRBJ1-4; 11 nucleotides match TRBD1. The CDR3 spans 17 residues. The germline CDR1 and CDR2 sequences are MNHNS and SASEGT. V gave up 4 bases and J gave up 3 bases; unmatched junction bases: 7. CDR3 in DNA: TGTGCCAGCAGTGGCCGGGACAGGGGGGCGGCTAATGAAAAACTGTTTTTT. This codes for CASSGRDRGAANEKLFF.

This chain links TRBV21-1 with TRBJ2-1; the tabulated D call, TRBD2, remains unverified against the DNA. TRBV21-1 is classified as a pseudogene. The CDR3 length is 20 residues. The chain's CDR3 is CASSKSRRGGLGAPYNEQFF. The CDR3, as DNA: TGTGCCAGCAGCAAATCTAGAAGGGGCGGACTAGGGGCACCCTACAATGAGCAGTTCTTC.

V and J are TRBV5-4 and TRBJ1-2; D remains unclear. V was cut by 5 bases and J by 0 bases, with 11 bases left in between. From germline, CDR1 is SGHNT and CDR2 YYREEE (reference sequence). CDR3 length equals 14 residues. The CDR3 bases are TGTGCCAGCAGAAGGGAGGTCACTAACTATGGCTACACCTTC. This codes for CASRREVTNYGYTF.

The J gene is TRBJ2-7, the V gene TRBV6-5; TRBD2 is a possible D gene (5 bases). V lost 0 bases, J lost 2 bases, and 5 bases lay in between. CDR3 length: 13 amino acids. In germline, CDR1 is MNHEY, CDR2 SVGAGI. CDR3 sequence reads: CASSYSRAYEQYF. CDR3 DNA: TGTGCCAGCAGTTACTCGAGGGCCTACGAGCAGTACTTC.

The V call is TRBV2, the J call TRBJ1-3; D is ambiguous. CDR1 SNHLY and CDR2 FYNNEI come from the germline V gene. The length of the CDR3 is 12 residues. Deletions cut 5 bases from V and 4 bases from J, with 6 bases between. The chain's CDR3 is CASSTTGNTIYF. Here the CDR3 DNA reads TGTGCCAGCAGTACGACAGGAAACACCATATATTTT.